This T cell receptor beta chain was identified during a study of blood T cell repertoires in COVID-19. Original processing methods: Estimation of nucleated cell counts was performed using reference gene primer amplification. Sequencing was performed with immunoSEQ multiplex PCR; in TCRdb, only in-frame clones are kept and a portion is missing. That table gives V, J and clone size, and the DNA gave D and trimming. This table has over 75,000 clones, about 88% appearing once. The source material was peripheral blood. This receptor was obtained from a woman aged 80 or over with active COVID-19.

The CDR3 loop is CASSLPEAAQETQYF. The CDR3 DNA reads as TGTGCCAGCAGCCTCCCGGAGGCGGCACAAGAGACCCAGTACTTC. The chain uses TRBV7-2 and TRBJ2-5, with D possibly matching TRBD2 (5 bases). The CDR3 contains 15 residues. Germline CDR1 SGHTA, CDR2 FQGNSA. V was shortened by 5 bases and J by 2 bases, with 15 bases between the two germline ends.